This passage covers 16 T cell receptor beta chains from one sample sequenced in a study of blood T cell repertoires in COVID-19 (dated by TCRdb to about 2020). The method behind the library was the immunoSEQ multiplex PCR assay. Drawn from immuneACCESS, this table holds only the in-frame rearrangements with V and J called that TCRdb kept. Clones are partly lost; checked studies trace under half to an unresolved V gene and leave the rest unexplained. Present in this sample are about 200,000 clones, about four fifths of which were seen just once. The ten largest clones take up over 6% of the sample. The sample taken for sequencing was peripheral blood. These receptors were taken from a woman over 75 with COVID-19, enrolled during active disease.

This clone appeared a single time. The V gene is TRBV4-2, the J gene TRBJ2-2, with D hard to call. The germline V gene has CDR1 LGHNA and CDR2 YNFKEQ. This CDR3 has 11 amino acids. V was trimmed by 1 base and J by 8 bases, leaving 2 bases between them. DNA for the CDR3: TGTGCCAGCAGCCAAGCAGGGGAGCTGTTTTTT. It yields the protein CASSQAGELFF.

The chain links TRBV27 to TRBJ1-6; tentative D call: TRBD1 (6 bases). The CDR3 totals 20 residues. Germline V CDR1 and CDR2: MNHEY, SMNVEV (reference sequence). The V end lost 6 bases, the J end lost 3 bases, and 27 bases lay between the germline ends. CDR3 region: CASSPTGPSTGLLYNSPLHF. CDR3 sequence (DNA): TGTGCCAGCAGCCCCACCGGCCCCTCAACAGGGCTTCTCTATAATTCACCCCTCCACTTT.

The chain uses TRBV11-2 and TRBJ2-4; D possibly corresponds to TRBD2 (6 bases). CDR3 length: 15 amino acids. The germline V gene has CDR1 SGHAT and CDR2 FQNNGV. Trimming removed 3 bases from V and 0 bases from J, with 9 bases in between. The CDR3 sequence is CASSLGGLAKNIQYF. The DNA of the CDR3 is TGTGCCAGCAGCTTGGGGGGTCTAGCCAAAAACATTCAGTACTTC. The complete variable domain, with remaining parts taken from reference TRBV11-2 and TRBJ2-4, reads EAGVAQSPRYKIIEKRQSVAFWCNPISGHATLYWYQQILGQGPKLLIQFQNNGVVDDSQLPKDRFSAERLKGVDSTLKIQPAKLEDSAVYLCASSLGGLAKNIQYFGAGTRLSVL.

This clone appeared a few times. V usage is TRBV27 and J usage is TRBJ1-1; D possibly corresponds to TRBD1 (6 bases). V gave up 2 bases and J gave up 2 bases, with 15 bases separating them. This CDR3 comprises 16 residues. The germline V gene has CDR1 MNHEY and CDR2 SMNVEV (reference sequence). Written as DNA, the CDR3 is TGTGCCAGCAGTTTACGCTACAGGGTGAGAAACACTGAAGCTTTCTTT. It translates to CASSLRYRVRNTEAFF.

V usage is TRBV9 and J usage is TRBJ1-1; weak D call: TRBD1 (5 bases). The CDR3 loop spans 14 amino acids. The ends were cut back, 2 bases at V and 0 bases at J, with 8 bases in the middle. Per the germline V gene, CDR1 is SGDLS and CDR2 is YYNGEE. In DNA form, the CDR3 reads TGTGCCAGCAGCGTGACAGCAATGAACACTGAAGCTTTCTTT. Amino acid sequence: CASSVTAMNTEAFF.

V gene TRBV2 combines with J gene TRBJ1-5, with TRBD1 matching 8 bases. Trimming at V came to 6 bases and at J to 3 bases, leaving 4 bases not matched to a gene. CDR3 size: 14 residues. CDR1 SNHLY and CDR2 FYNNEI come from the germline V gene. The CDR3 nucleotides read TGTGCCAGCAGAGAGACAGGGGACAATCAGCCCCAGCATTTT. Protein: CASRETGDNQPQHF.

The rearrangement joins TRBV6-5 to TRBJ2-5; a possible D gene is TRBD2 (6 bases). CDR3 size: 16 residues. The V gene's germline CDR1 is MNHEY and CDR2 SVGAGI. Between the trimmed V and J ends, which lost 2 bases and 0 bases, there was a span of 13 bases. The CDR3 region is CASSYGLTAYQETQYF. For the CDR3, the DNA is TGTGCCAGCAGTTACGGACTAACGGCGTACCAAGAGACCCAGTACTTC.

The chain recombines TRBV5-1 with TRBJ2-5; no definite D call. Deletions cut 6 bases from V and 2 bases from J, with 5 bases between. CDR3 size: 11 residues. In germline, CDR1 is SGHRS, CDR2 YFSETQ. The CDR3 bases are TGCGCCAGCAACAAGCAAGAGACCCAGTACTTC. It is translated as CASNKQETQYF.

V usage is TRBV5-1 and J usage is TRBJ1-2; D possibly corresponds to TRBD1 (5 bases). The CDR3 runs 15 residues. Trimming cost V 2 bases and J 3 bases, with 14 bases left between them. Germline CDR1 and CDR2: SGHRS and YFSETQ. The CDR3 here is CASSLGTGSYYGYTF. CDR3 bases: TGCGCCAGCAGCTTAGGTACAGGCTCATACTATGGCTACACCTTC.

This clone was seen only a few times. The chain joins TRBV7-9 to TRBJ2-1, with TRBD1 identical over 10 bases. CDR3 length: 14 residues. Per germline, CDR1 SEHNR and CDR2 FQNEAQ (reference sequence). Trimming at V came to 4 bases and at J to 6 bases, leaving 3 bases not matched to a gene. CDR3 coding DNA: TGTGCCAGCAGCTCGACAGGGGGCAGCAATGAGCAGTTCTTC. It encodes CASSSTGGSNEQFF.

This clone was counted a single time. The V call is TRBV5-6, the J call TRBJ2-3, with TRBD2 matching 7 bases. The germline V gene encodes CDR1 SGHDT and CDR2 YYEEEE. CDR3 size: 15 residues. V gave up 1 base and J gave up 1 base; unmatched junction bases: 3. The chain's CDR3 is CASSLRLAGTDTQYF. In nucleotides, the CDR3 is TGTGCCAGCAGCTTGAGGCTAGCGGGCACAGATACGCAGTATTTT.

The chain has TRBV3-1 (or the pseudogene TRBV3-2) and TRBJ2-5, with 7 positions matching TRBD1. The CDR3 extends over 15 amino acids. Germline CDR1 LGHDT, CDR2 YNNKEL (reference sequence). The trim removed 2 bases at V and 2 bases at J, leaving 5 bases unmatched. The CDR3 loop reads CASSQPGQRQETQYF. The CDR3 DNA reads TGTGCCAGCAGCCAACCGGGACAGAGACAAGAGACCCAGTACTTC.

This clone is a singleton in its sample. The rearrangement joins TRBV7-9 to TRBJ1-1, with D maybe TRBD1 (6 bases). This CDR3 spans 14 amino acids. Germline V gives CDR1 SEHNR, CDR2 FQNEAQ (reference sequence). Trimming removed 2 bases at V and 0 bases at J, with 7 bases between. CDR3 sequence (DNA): TGTGCCAGCAGCTTAACAGGGATGAACACTGAAGCTTTCTTT. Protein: CASSLTGMNTEAFF.

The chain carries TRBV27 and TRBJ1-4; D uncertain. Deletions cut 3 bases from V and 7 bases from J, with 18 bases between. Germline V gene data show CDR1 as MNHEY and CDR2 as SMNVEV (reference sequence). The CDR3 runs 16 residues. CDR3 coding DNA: TGTGCCAGCAGTTTTAGACTCGTGACGGCGGGTGAAAAACTGTTTTTT. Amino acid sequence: CASSFRLVTAGEKLFF.

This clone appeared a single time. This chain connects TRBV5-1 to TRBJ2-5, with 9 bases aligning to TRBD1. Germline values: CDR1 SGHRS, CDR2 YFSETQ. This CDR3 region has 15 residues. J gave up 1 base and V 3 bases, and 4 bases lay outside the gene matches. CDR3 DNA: TGCGCCAGCAGCTGGGGGACAGGGTTCCAAGAGACCCAGTACTTC. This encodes CASSWGTGFQETQYF.

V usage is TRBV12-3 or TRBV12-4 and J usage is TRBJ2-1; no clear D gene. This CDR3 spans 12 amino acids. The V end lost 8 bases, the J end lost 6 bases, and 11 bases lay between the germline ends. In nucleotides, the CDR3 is TGTGCCAGCGGTCGCGGATTCAATGAGCAGTTCTTC. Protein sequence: CASGRGFNEQFF.